This TCR beta chain came from a study of T cell responses to AZD1222 COVID-19 vaccine. Generated by immunoSEQ multiplex PCR, the TCRdb table keeps only in-frame clones and is missing some. The sample carries 180,000 or so clones, about 90% recorded once. V shed 4 bases and J shed 7 bases, with 17 bases lying between them. Germline-derived CDR1 and CDR2 are SGHNT and YENEEA. This CDR3 contains 15 residues. Sequences were derived from peripheral blood, sampled 28 days after the second dose of the MenACWY control vaccine. The rearrangement links TRBV11-3 to TRBJ2-1; D unclear. The sequence came from an adult who received the MenACWY meningococcal vaccine as a control. The CDR3 nucleotides are TGTGCCAGCAGCTCCGGCCTCGGCCCGGAGAATGAGCAGTTCTTC. Its translation is CASSSGLGPENEQFF.